The 20 T cell receptor beta chains below come from one sample, sequenced in a study of T cells in women clearing cervical HPV infection. TCRdb's copy holds only in-frame clones and misses some; the assay was immunoSEQ multiplex PCR. In all, the sample yields 12,000 or so clones. Sequencing input: blood buffy coat. These receptors came from a woman aged 18-70 years with a cervical HPV16 infection that either progressed to CIN3+ or cleared (not recorded which).

Note on this clone: The sequenced fragment ends 3 residues before the CDR3 boundary, so the rest is inferred from the germline J gene. This rearrangement joins TRBV2 to TRBJ1-4, with TRBD1 matching 10 bases. The CDR3 is 14 amino acids. After removal of 5 bases from V and 8 bases from J, the junction contained 5 bases not matched to a gene. Germline lookup yields CDR1 SNHLY and CDR2 FYNNEI. The part of the CDR3 DNA that was read is TGTGCCAGCAGTCGACAGGGGGCGTACGAAAAA. It codes for CASSRQGAYEK. The whole CDR3 is CASSRQGAYEKLFF. The variable domain in full, completed from reference TRBV2 and TRBJ1-4, reads EPEVTQTPSHQVTQMGQEVILRCVPISNHLYFYWYRQILGQKVEFLVSFYNNEISEKSEIFDDQFSVERPDGSNFTLKIRSTKLEDSAMYFCASSRQGAYEKLFFGSGTQLSVL.

About this clone itself: The missing CDR3 end, 3 residues past where the read stops, is filled in from the germline J gene. This chain joins TRBV6-2 or TRBV6-3 and TRBJ2-2; the match to TRBD2 covers 7 bases. CDR3 length equals 16 residues. V lost 6 bases and J lost 3; bases outside the gene matches: 10. The germline V gene has CDR1 MNHEY and CDR2 SVGEGT. CDR3 loop: CASSNPGGRDTGELFF. The sequenced CDR3 bases are TGTGCCAGCAGCAACCCCGGGGGGAGGGACACCGGGGAG.

Note on this clone: The read ends 3 residues shy of where the CDR3 ends; the end is completed using the germline J gene. This chain joins TRBV11-2 and TRBJ2-7, with D uncertain. Germline CDR1 is SGHAT and CDR2 is FQNNGV. Trimming stripped 5 bases from V and 2 bases from J, with 7 bases between. The CDR3 loop spans 12 amino acids. The CDR3 sequence: CASSPRPYEQYF. The CDR3 bases that were read are TGTGCCAGCAGCCCCCGTCCCTACGAG. Full variable domain (rest looked up from reference TRBV11-2 and TRBJ2-7): EAGVAQSPRYKIIEKRQSVAFWCNPISGHATLYWYQQILGQGPKLLIQFQNNGVVDDSQLPKDRFSAERLKGVDSTLKIQPAKLEDSAVYLCASSPRPYEQYFGPGTRLTVT.

For this clone: The CDR3 end lies 3 residues beyond the end of the read and is filled in from the germline J gene. This rearrangement joins TRBV28 to TRBJ1-4; D is unresolved. The CDR3 contains 14 residues. Germline assignment: CDR1 MDHEN and CDR2 SYDVKM. Trimming removed 3 bases at V and 4 bases at J, with 9 bases between. Partial CDR3 DNA: TGTGCCAGCAGTTTCAAGGTCTTTAATGAAAAA. This encodes CASSFKVFNEK. The complete CDR3 protein is CASSFKVFNEKLFF.

Concerning this clone itself: The missing CDR3 end, 3 residues past where the read stops, is filled in from the germline J gene. The V gene is TRBV14, the J gene TRBJ2-5, with D unclear. Germline loops: CDR1 SGHDN, CDR2 FVKESK. This CDR3 contains 15 residues. Trimming stripped 0 bases from V and 5 bases from J, with 13 bases between. Partial CDR3 DNA: TGTGCCAGCAGCCAAGATCAGTCTTTTTGGGAGACC. Translating it yields CASSQDQSFWET. From start to end, the CDR3 is CASSQDQSFWETQYF. Drawing the rest from reference TRBV14 and TRBJ2-5, the complete variable domain is EAGVTQFPSHSVIEKGQTVTLRCDPISGHDNLYWYRRVMGKEIKFLLHFVKESKQDESGMPNNRFLAERTGGTYSTLKVQPAELEDSGVYFCASSQDQSFWETQYFGPGTRLLVL.

As to this clone: The read comes to an end 3 residues before the CDR3 does, leaving the germline J gene to fill in the end. The chain employs TRBV30 and TRBJ1-1, with a possible D match to TRBD1 (5 bases). Trimming left V 5 bases short and J 0 bases short, with 7 bases between. The V gene's germline CDR1 is GTSNPN and CDR2 SVGIG (reference sequence). The CDR3 is made up of 12 amino acids. The CDR3 sequence: CAWDRMNTEAFF. CDR3 DNA, as far as it was read: TGTGCCTGGGACAGAATGAACACTGAA.

A remark on this clone: The sequenced fragment ends 3 residues before the CDR3 boundary, so the rest is inferred from the germline J gene. This rearrangement joins TRBV9 to TRBJ1-6; D gene ambiguous. CDR1 is SGDLS and CDR2 is YYNGEE in the germline V gene. The CDR3 sequence is 14 residues long. V was clipped by 1 base and J by 5 bases, with 7 bases between them. The chain's CDR3 is CASSVQTNNSPLHF. The sequenced part of the CDR3 DNA is TGTGCCAGCAGCGTACAGACAAATAATTCACCC.

As concerns this clone: Read sequence stops 3 residues before the CDR3 end, and the germline J gene provides the missing end. The chain uses TRBV2 and TRBJ1-5, with TRBD1 as a possible D gene (5 bases). V lost 4 bases and J lost 0, with 10 bases in between. Germline assignment: CDR1 SNHLY and CDR2 FYNNEI. The CDR3 has 15 amino acids. The CDR3 DNA, read in part, is TGTGCCAGCAGTGTAGGGGTGTATAGCAATCAGCCC. Amino acids: CASSVGVYSNQP. The CDR3, in full, reads CASSVGVYSNQPQHF.

Concerning this clone: The read halts 3 residues ahead of the CDR3 end, with the missing end drawn from the germline J gene. The genes are TRBV2 and TRBJ2-5; 11 nucleotides agree with TRBD2. This CDR3 spans 15 amino acids. Looked up from germline, CDR1 is SNHLY and CDR2 is FYNNEI. V gave up 4 bases and J gave up 7 bases; unmatched junction bases: 8. The sequenced CDR3 bases are TGTGCCAGCAGTGGACTAGCGGGGTCTGTGGGGACC. It codes for CASSGLAGSVGT. The whole CDR3 is CASSGLAGSVGTQYF.

Worth noting for this clone: With the read ending 3 residues before the CDR3 end, the germline J gene is used to fill in that end. The chain links TRBV20-1 to TRBJ1-2; 8 bases line up with TRBD1. The V gene's germline CDR1 is DFQATT and CDR2 SNEGSKA (reference sequence). Unmatched junction bases numbered 4, after V lost 6 bases and J lost 4 bases. CDR3 length: 12 residues. CDR3 bases read: TGCAGTGCAACCGGACAGGGCTATGGC. Protein sequence: CSATGQGYG. The complete CDR3 reads CSATGQGYGYTF.

As for this clone: Read sequence stops 3 residues before the CDR3 end, and the germline J gene provides the missing end. The chain recombines TRBV28 with TRBJ1-6; D might be TRBD1 (6 bases). V lost 7 bases, J lost 7 bases, and 14 bases lay in between. Germline V CDR1 and CDR2: MDHEN, SYDVKM. There are 14 residues in the CDR3. Incomplete CDR3 DNA: TGTGCCAGCAATCCGGGGGGCGAAAATTCACCC. Translation gives CASNPGGENSP. The full CDR3 reads CASNPGGENSPLHF.

Remarks on this clone: The read is 3 residues too short to cover the CDR3 end, so that end is filled in from the germline J gene. The gene calls are TRBV2 and TRBJ1-6; TRBD1 agrees at 8 bases. CDR3 length equals 14 residues. CDR1 is SNHLY and CDR2 is FYNNEI in the germline V gene. The trim removed 6 bases at V and 7 bases at J, leaving 5 bases unmatched. The CDR3 loop is CASRRQGSNSPLHF. The sequenced part of the CDR3 DNA is TGTGCCAGCAGGCGACAGGGGAGCAATTCACCC.

On this clone itself: The read terminates 3 residues before the CDR3 end, so the remaining end is supplied by the germline J gene. The V and J genes are TRBV7-3 and TRBJ1-1; tentative D call: TRBD1 (5 bases). Trimming took off 2 bases at V and 4 bases at J, with 14 bases between the two ends. Germline loops: CDR1 SGHTA, CDR2 FQGTGA. The CDR3 length is 15 residues. The chain's CDR3 is CASSLLGGESTEAFF. The DNA read from the CDR3 is TGTGCCAGCAGCTTATTAGGAGGGGAGAGCACTGAA.

With regard to this clone: Coverage ceases 3 residues before the CDR3 finishes, and the germline J gene fills in the end. The chain recombines TRBV2 with TRBJ1-1; D remains ambiguous. The V end lost 11 bases, the J end lost 1 base, and 11 bases lay between the germline ends. The germline CDR1 and CDR2 sequences are SNHLY and FYNNEI. This CDR3 is 12 amino acids long. The CDR3 bases that were read are TGTGCCGGATCGACACAGAACACTGAA. This sequence encodes CAGSTQNTE. The complete CDR3 reads CAGSTQNTEAFF.

Comment on this clone: The read finishes 3 residues shy of the CDR3 end, and the germline J gene is used to complete it. This chain links TRBV7-9 with TRBJ1-1, with D maybe TRBD1 (6 bases). The V gene lost 6 bases and the J gene lost 0 bases, with 14 bases spanning the gap. The V gene's germline CDR1 is SEHNR and CDR2 FQNEAQ (reference sequence). The CDR3 loop spans 15 amino acids. Partial CDR3 DNA: TGTGCCAGCAGTCTAGGCGGGGGGCTGAACACTGAA. It yields the protein CASSLGGGLNTE. The full CDR3 protein reads CASSLGGGLNTEAFF.

Points on this clone: Read sequence stops 3 residues before the CDR3 end, and the germline J gene provides the missing end. The gene calls are TRBV5-1 and TRBJ1-5; TRBD1 matches 7 bases. Trimming cost V 4 bases and J 2 bases; bases outside gene matches: 3. The CDR3 is made up of 14 amino acids. From germline, CDR1 is SGHRS and CDR2 YFSETQ. The CDR3 bases that were read are TGCGCCAGCAGCCGTACAGGGGGCAATCAGCCC. The encoded protein is CASSRTGGNQP. From start to end, the CDR3 is CASSRTGGNQPQHF.

Of note for this clone: The missing CDR3 end, 3 residues past where the read stops, is filled in from the germline J gene. The genes are TRBV11-1 and TRBJ2-1, with 7 bases identical to TRBD2. Germline CDR1 and CDR2: SGHAT and FQDESV (reference sequence). Trimming removed 9 bases from V and 0 bases from J; junction bases left unmatched: 2. This CDR3 has 13 amino acids. The CDR3 here is CASKRDSYNEQFF. The covered CDR3 bases are TGTGCCAGTAAGCGGGACTCCTACAATGAG.

Points on this clone: The CDR3 extends 3 residues past the end of the read, so its final part is completed from the germline J gene. This chain links TRBV4-1 with TRBJ1-5; TRBD1 matches at 8 bases. The junction had 3 bases not matched to a gene; V was cut back by 4 bases and J by 4 bases. There are 14 residues in the CDR3. CDR1 is MGHRA and CDR2 is YSYEKL in the germline V gene. The CDR3 bases that were read are TGCGCCAGCAGCCCTACAGGGGGAAATCAGCCC. It translates to CASSPTGGNQP. The entire CDR3 reads CASSPTGGNQPQHF.

A note on this clone: The CDR3 end is not reached by the read, which stops 3 residues before it; the germline J gene fills it in. The chain is built from TRBV6-4 and TRBJ2-3; D possibly corresponds to TRBD2 (7 bases). The CDR3 sequence is 15 residues long. The V end lost 2 bases, the J end lost 0 bases, and 9 bases lay between the germline ends. Per germline, CDR1 MRHNA and CDR2 SNTAGT. The CDR3 DNA, read in part, is TGTGCCAGCAGTGACGAGGGGGGGAGCACAGATACG. This encodes CASSDEGGSTDT. The complete CDR3 protein is CASSDEGGSTDTQYF.

In the case of this clone: The read falls 3 residues short of the CDR3 end, and the missing part is taken from the germline J gene. This chain joins TRBV20-1 and TRBJ1-2, with D possibly TRBD1 on 5 matching bases. Between the trimmed V and J ends, which lost 2 bases and 4 bases, there was a span of 11 bases. Germline V CDR1 and CDR2: DFQATT, SNEGSKA (reference sequence). The CDR3 has 13 amino acids. CDR3 region: CSARPQGGYGYTF. CDR3 DNA (partial): TGCAGTGCTAGACCTCAGGGAGGCTATGGC.